The 25 T cell receptor beta chains in this list originate from one sample, sequenced in a study of vaccination and CD4 T cells after COVID-19. The treatment is: approximately nine-day PBMC culture with coronavirus spike peptide pools or control peptides (ViraFEST assay). With the Oncomine TCR Beta short-read assay, DNA from cultured CD4+ T cells was sequenced. From the PCR reads, TCRdb called clonotypes with MiXCR, one entry per CDR3 protein. The table shows about 15,000 distinct CDR3 sequences, with around 78% occurring only once. For these receptors, no antigen is known. The sequenced sample consisted of CD4+ T cells from blood, cultured in vitro. All receptors come from a human donor who had recovered from COVID-19.

This chain uses TRBV7-2 with TRBJ1-5; D is uncertain. In germline, CDR1 is SGHTA, CDR2 FQGNSA. The CDR3 totals 16 residues. V was pared by 0 bases and J by 0 bases, with 9 bases between. CDR3 nucleotide sequence: TGTGCCAGCAGCTTAGCCAGACAACTTAGCAATCAGCCCCAGCATTTT. It is translated as CASSLARQLSNQPQHF.

This chain uses TRBV6-5 with TRBJ1-5; no clear D gene. Trimming removed 2 bases at V and 2 bases at J, with 10 bases between. The CDR3 consists of 15 residues. CDR1 and CDR2 from the germline V gene are MNHEY and SVGAGI. The CDR3 DNA reads as TGTGCCAGCAGTTACGATCGGGGAGGCAATCAGCCCCAGCATTTT. Amino acids: CASSYDRGGNQPQHF.

DNA of the CDR3: TGCAGTGCTATACAGGGACCAGTCTCGGATGGCTACACCTTC. Translation: CSAIQGPVSDGYTF. The V and J genes are TRBV20-1 and TRBJ1-2, with D tentatively TRBD1 (6 bases). This CDR3 is built from 14 residues. CDR1 is DFQATT, CDR2 SNEGSKA, per germline (reference sequence). Trimming took 4 bases from V and 6 from J, leaving 18 bases between them.

The genes are TRBV7-2 and TRBJ1-2, with D possibly matching TRBD1 (5 bases). The CDR3 sequence is 13 residues long. Germline V gene lookup returns CDR1 SGHTA and CDR2 FQGNSA. V was trimmed by 5 bases and J by 8 bases, leaving 15 bases between them. CDR3 loop: CASSMAPGDGYTF. The CDR3 coding sequence is TGTGCCAGCAGCATGGCCCCCGGGGACGGCTACACCTTC.

The chain joins TRBV7-2 to TRBJ2-2, with D hard to call. Germline V gives CDR1 SGHTA, CDR2 FQGNSA. The CDR3 has 15 amino acids. With 3 bases removed from V and 6 bases from J, the gap between germline ends came to 14 bases. The chain's CDR3 is CASSFYRGPSGELFF. As DNA, the CDR3 is TGTGCCAGCAGCTTTTACCGTGGCCCTTCCGGGGAGCTGTTTTTT.

This clonotype is labeled medium-sized. This chain connects TRBV2 to TRBJ2-2; TRBD1 matches at 9 bases. Germline V gene data show CDR1 as SNHLY and CDR2 as FYNNEI. The CDR3 sequence is 15 residues long. The V and J ends lost 6 bases and 8 bases, in that order; junction bases with no gene match: 10. The CDR3 sequence is CASSLGGQGLGELFF. The CDR3 DNA follows: TGTGCCAGCAGCCTAGGCGGACAGGGGTTAGGGGAGCTGTTTTTT.

This clonotype is labeled medium-sized. The chain links TRBV14 to TRBJ2-7, with 10 nucleotides matching TRBD2. The ends lost 0 bases at V and 5 bases at J; junction bases unmatched: 7. The germline V gene has CDR1 SGHDN and CDR2 FVKESK. The CDR3 has 16 amino acids. The chain's CDR3 is CASSQDWLAGVDEQYF. Written as DNA, the CDR3 is TGTGCCAGCAGCCAAGATTGGCTAGCGGGAGTAGACGAGCAGTACTTC.

The J gene is TRBJ1-1, the V gene TRBV5-4; D gene uncertain. The germline V gene encodes CDR1 SGHNT and CDR2 YYREEE (reference sequence). Trimming cost V 5 bases and J 8 bases, with 13 bases left between them. The CDR3 consists of 12 residues. CDR3 sequence reads: CASSSDRREAFF. The CDR3 DNA reads TGTGCCAGCAGTTCGGACCGGAGGGAAGCTTTCTTT. The full variable domain, its missing parts supplied by reference TRBV5-4 and TRBJ1-1, is ETGVTQSPTHLIKTRGQQVTLRCSSQSGHNTVSWYQQALGQGPQFIFQYYREEENGRGNFPPRFSGLQFPNYSSELNVNALELDDSALYLCASSSDRREAFFGQGTRLTVV.

This clonotype has just a few counts. V usage is TRBV20-1 and J usage is TRBJ1-5; a possible D gene is TRBD1 (5 bases). The germline V gene has CDR1 DFQATT and CDR2 SNEGSKA (reference sequence). V was cut by 6 bases and J by 4 bases, with 19 bases left in between. This CDR3 comprises 15 residues. CDR3 nucleotide sequence: TGCAGTGCCAATACACCGACAGTCCCAAATCAGCCCCAGCATTTT. Residues: CSANTPTVPNQPQHF.

In nucleotides, the CDR3 is TGCAGTCCCTTAGAGGGGGAAAAACTGTTTTTT. Amino acids: CSPLEGEKLFF. The V gene is TRBV20-1, the J gene TRBJ1-4, with D perhaps TRBD1 (5 bases). Germline CDR1 and CDR2: DFQATT and SNEGSKA (reference sequence). The CDR3 totals 11 residues. Trimming removed 8 bases from V and 8 bases from J, with 12 bases in between.

The chain carries TRBV5-4 and TRBJ2-5; 8 bases line up with TRBD2. Germline V gene sequence: CDR1 SGHNT, CDR2 YYREEE (reference sequence). Losses at the gene ends were 2 bases for V and 4 bases for J; bases not matched to a gene: 13. The CDR3 is 17 amino acids. This CDR3 is CASSFGGGSGKGETQYF. CDR3 DNA: TGTGCCAGCAGCTTTGGAGGCGGTAGCGGGAAGGGAGAGACCCAGTACTTC.

The CDR3: CATSSPNLGKQPQHF. In nucleotides, the CDR3 is TGTGCCACCAGCAGCCCTAATTTGGGGAAACAGCCCCAGCATTTT. This chain connects TRBV15 to TRBJ1-5; no definite D call. This CDR3 has 15 residues. From germline, CDR1 is LNHNV and CDR2 YYDKDF (reference sequence). Trimming took off 3 bases at V and 7 bases at J, with 16 bases between the two ends.

This clonotype was seen only a few times. The rearrangement links TRBV27 to TRBJ1-1, with 10 bases lining up with TRBD1. This CDR3 contains 15 residues. Germline V CDR1 and CDR2: MNHEY, SMNVEV (reference sequence). The ends lost 6 bases at V and 1 base at J; junction bases unmatched: 5. Here the CDR3 reads CASRGRDRGNTEAFF. DNA for the CDR3: TGTGCCAGCAGAGGGAGGGACAGGGGGAACACTGAAGCTTTCTTT.

The rearrangement uses TRBV20-1 and TRBJ2-1; no firm D call. This CDR3 region has 12 residues. Germline V gives CDR1 DFQATT, CDR2 SNEGSKA (reference sequence). Between the trimmed V and J ends, which lost 2 bases and 12 bases, there was a span of 14 bases. The CDR3 spells CSARLGNDGQFF. In DNA form, the CDR3 reads TGCAGTGCTAGATTAGGGAATGATGGGCAGTTCTTC.

Turning to this clonotype: Relative to the germline gene, one junction end is altered; a read error may explain this. The chain combines TRBV19 with TRBJ1-5; 10 bases align to TRBD1. Germline CDR1 LNHDA, CDR2 SQIVND (reference sequence). The CDR3 has 17 residues. The CDR3 is CVSSAGRGTGGNQPQHF. In DNA form, the CDR3 reads TGTGTCAGTAGTGCGGGGAGGGGGACAGGGGGCAATCAGCCCCAGCATTTT.

In this sample, this clonotype turned up once. The chain is built from TRBV6-5 and TRBJ1-2; possibly TRBD1 for D (6 bases). With 2 bases removed from V and 3 bases from J, the gap between germline ends came to 19 bases. The CDR3 spans 17 residues. Germline values: CDR1 MNHEY, CDR2 SVGAGI. In DNA form, the CDR3 reads TGTGCCAGCAGTTACCAGAGGGTCCGGGGGCGCGACTATGGCTACACCTTC. Translated, it gives CASSYQRVRGRDYGYTF.

The genes are TRBV27 and TRBJ1-5; 7 bases fit TRBD1. Per the germline V gene, CDR1 is MNHEY and CDR2 is SMNVEV (reference sequence). The CDR3 is 15 residues long. Germline trimming cut 4 bases from V and 7 bases from J; bases unmatched to any gene: 10. CDR3 loop: CASSSFGSGGQPQHF. The CDR3 DNA follows: TGTGCCAGCAGTTCCTTCGGGTCAGGGGGGCAGCCCCAGCATTTT.

The chain joins TRBV7-8 to TRBJ1-3; D is unclear. V lost 1 base, J lost 4 bases, and 14 bases lay in between. The germline CDR1 and CDR2 sequences are SGHVS and FQNEAQ. The CDR3 sequence is 16 residues long. The CDR3 DNA is TGTGCCAGCAGCTTAGGTGGGAAGACCTTCGGAAACACCATATATTTT. It yields the protein CASSLGGKTFGNTIYF.

The genes are TRBV20-1 and TRBJ1-2; TRBD1 might be the D (5 bases). The CDR3 is 14 amino acids. Germline CDR1 DFQATT, CDR2 SNEGSKA (reference sequence). The CDR3 loop reads CTTLLPGGNYGYTF. The CDR3 DNA reads as TGCACCACCCTACTCCCCGGGGGGAACTATGGCTACACCTTC.

The rearrangement joins TRBV12-3 or TRBV12-4 to TRBJ1-5; 10 bases map to TRBD1. This CDR3 comprises 17 residues. Unmatched junction bases numbered 9, after V lost 7 bases and J lost 0 bases. The CDR3 region has the DNA TGTGCCAGCATCCCGGGACAGGGGCTATATAGCAATCAGCCCCAGCATTTT. The encoded protein is CASIPGQGLYSNQPQHF.

The chain joins TRBV30 to TRBJ2-5; tentative D call: TRBD2 (5 bases). Germline values: CDR1 GTSNPN, CDR2 SVGIG (reference sequence). The CDR3 spans 13 residues. With 2 bases removed from V and 5 bases from J, the gap between germline ends came to 12 bases. The chain's CDR3 is CAWSRASRETQYF. DNA for the CDR3: TGTGCCTGGAGTAGGGCTAGCAGGGAGACCCAGTACTTC.

The genes are TRBV19 and TRBJ2-1, with 8 bases fitting TRBD2. The ends lost 4 bases at V and 0 bases at J; junction bases unmatched: 5. This CDR3 comprises 16 residues. The germline gives CDR1 LNHDA, CDR2 SQIVND (reference sequence). Written as DNA, the CDR3 is TGTGCCAGTAGTAGGACTAGCTCCCTCTCCTACAATGAGCAGTTCTTC. Amino acids: CASSRTSSLSYNEQFF.

This clonotype was seen only a few times. This sequence joins TRBV15 and TRBJ1-5; the D is unclear. The CDR3 is 12 residues long. Germline V gene sequence: CDR1 LNHNV, CDR2 YYDKDF (reference sequence). Trimming took off 5 bases at V and 3 bases at J, with 5 bases between the two ends. CDR3 sequence reads: CATSGVNQPQHF. The CDR3, as DNA: TGTGCCACCAGCGGGGTCAATCAGCCCCAGCATTTT.

The rearrangement joins TRBV5-4 to TRBJ1-1, with 9 bases aligning to TRBD1. Unmatched junction bases numbered 8, after V lost 4 bases and J lost 4 bases. There are 15 residues in the CDR3. Germline V gene data show CDR1 as SGHNT and CDR2 as YYREEE (reference sequence). The CDR3 bases are TGTGCCAGCAGCCTACTACGGACAGGGGTCACTGAAGCTTTCTTT. As protein: CASSLLRTGVTEAFF.

The chain is built from TRBV6-2 or TRBV6-3 and TRBJ1-1; no reliable D call. The CDR3 loop spans 13 amino acids. Germline CDR1 and CDR2: MNHEY and SVGEGT. V gave up 5 bases and J gave up 7 bases, with 14 bases separating them. The CDR3 nucleotides are TGTGCCAGCAGTCCCTCCTTGAGCATTGAAGCTTTCTTT. Translated: CASSPSLSIEAFF.